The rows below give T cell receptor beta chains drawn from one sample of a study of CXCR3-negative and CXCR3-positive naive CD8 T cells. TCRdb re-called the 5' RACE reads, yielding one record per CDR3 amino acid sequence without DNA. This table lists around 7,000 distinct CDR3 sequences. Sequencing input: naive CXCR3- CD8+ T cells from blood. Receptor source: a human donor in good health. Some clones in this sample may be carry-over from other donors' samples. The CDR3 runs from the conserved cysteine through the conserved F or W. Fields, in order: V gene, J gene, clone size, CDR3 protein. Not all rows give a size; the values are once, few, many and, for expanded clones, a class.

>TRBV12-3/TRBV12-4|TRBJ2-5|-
CASSSTPETQYF
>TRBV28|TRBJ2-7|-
CASSLLSGGEQYF
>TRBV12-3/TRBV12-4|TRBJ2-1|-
CASSRPLAGGHYNEQFF
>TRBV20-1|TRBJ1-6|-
CSARGRAASYNSPLHF
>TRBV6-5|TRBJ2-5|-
CASTPSGEETQYF
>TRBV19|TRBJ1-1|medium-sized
CASSILPGTEAFF
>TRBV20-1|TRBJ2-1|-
CSVMTGGNEQFF
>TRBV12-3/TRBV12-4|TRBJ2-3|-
CASSHLTSGGTDTQYF
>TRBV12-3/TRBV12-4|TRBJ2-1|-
CASTGDPTGESSYNEQFF
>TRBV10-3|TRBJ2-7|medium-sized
CASLEGVGPNEQYF
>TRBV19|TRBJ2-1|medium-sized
CASSISSSQGDEQFF
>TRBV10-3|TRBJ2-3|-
CAYRGDGTDTQYF
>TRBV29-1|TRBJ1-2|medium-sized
CSGDRGAYGYTF
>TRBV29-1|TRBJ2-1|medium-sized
CSVEGEATYNEQFF
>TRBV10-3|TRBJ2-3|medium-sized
CAISEGLGSSTDTQYF
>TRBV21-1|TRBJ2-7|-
CASSPQVEQYF
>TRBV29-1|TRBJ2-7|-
CSVGTSGSYEQYF
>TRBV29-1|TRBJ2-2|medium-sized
CSVLQNTGELFF
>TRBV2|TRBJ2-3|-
CASERRGGRGTDTQYF
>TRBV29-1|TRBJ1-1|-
CSVVRMNTEAFF
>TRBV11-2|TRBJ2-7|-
CASSMGLAGGEQYF
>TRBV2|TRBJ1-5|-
CASKSGTGLEKQPQHF